This TCR beta chain was documented in a study of T-cell reconstitution after alpha-beta-depleted transplantation in children (TCRdb year 2016). Broadly, across the study: T-cell immune reconstitution after TCRalphabeta/CD19-depleted allogeneic hematopoietic cell transplantation in children was quantitatively tracked in the study by means of TCR repertoire profiling. Overall results and qualifications from the work: The apparently early recovery of alphabetaT-cell counts about two months after transplant reportedly depended on only several hundred rapidly expanded clones that came from non-depleted graft cells. The frequencies of hyperexpanded clones fell over the following months, and after one year, T-cell counts and TCRbeta diversity were mostly attributed to newly produced T cells. In some patients, high TCRbeta diversity at day 60 was attributed to recipient T cells and intrathymic progenitors that had survived conditioning.

Library preparation used PCR. Data came from an Illumina HiSeq 2500. TCR libraries were prepared with molecular barcoding, using unique molecular identifiers to normalize TCRbeta repertoire quantification. TCRdb trimmed the raw reads at Q25, called clones with MiXCR and kept productive beta chains. Records with the same CDR3 protein are collapsed into one entry carrying the most frequent genes and DNA. In all, the sample holds 530,000 or so distinct CDR3 sequences, and 25% to 30% of those were seen once. Just over 35% of the sample is held by the ten biggest clonotypes. Taken from the germline V gene (reference sequence), the CDR1 and CDR2 loops are DFQATT and SNEGSKA. Trimming at the junction amounts to 6 bases on V and 0 bases on J, and the germline ends lie 10 bases apart. The CDR3 holds 13 amino acids from the cysteine to the phenylalanine. Only CDR3 DNA remains: 39 bases, in frame from the first base.

The treatment or condition label, as the study defines it: allogeneic hematopoietic cell transplantation with graft depleted of TCRalphabeta T cells and CD19 B cells. The transplant recipients were children given TCRalphabeta/CD19-depleted allogeneic hematopoietic cell grafts. This clonotype was detected a few times. It has no known antigen specificity. Base qualities are not provided; no much larger clone lies one nucleotide away. The chain links TRBV20-1 with TRBJ2-3; the D gene could be TRBD1 or TRBD2, each one agreeing over 5 bases. The receptor's source is a boy in the first two years of life with Wiskott-Aldrich syndrome, due to receive a stem cell transplant. This sample comprised PBMCs, obtained before TCRalphabeta/CD19-depleted stem cell transplant. The CDR3 region reads CSAGAGSTDTQYF. Here is the DNA: TGCAGTGCCGGGGCGGGCAGCACAGATACGCAGTATTTT.